The present entry profiles one T cell receptor (beta chain) with its context. These data are taken from a study of T cell changes during pregnancy in multiple sclerosis. Data came from immunoSEQ multiplex PCR; TCRdb stores just in-frame clones and leaves some out. The sample consists of under 50,000 clones, roughly 92% of them appearing once. The sequenced sample was CD4+ T cells from peripheral blood mononuclear cells, obtained in the first trimester of pregnancy. The TCR originated in a female donor with multiple sclerosis, enrolled in a pregnancy study.

The chain's CDR3 is CASSSLRREFGVYEQYF. CDR3 in DNA: TGTGCCAGCAGCTCCCTTAGGCGCGAATTCGGGGTTTACGAGCAGTACTTC. This sequence joins TRBV11-2 and TRBJ2-7; perhaps TRBD2 as D (5 bases). CDR1 is SGHAT and CDR2 is FQNNGV in the germline V gene. V was clipped by 4 bases and J by 4 bases, with 23 bases between them. The CDR3 has 17 residues.